These T cell receptor beta chains were read from a single sample in a study of early T cells in non-severe SARS-CoV-2 infection. TCRdb called the 5' RACE reads again in MiXCR, with one record for every CDR3 protein. The profile shows 55,000 to 75,000 distinct CDR3 sequences, 10% of them singletons. Sample: whole blood, taken at baseline. The source of these receptors is an adult who was a healthcare worker with PCR-confirmed SARS-CoV-2 infection or an uninfected control (not recorded which). CDR3s include the opening cysteine and the closing phenylalanine or tryptophan. The D gene is left open where the match is weak. Clone size is given for some rows only: seen once, a few or many times, or a class if the clone is expanded.

>.|16|TRBD2|TRBV2|TRBJ2-7
TGTGCCAGCAGTGAACCGGGACTAGCGGGAGTAGACGAGCAGTACTTC
CASSEPGLAGVDEQYF
>.|11|.|TRBV7-2|TRBJ2-7
TGTGCCACGGCCAAGGGTTACGAGCAGTACTTC
CATAKGYEQYF
>few|15|TRBD2|TRBV6-2/TRBV6-3|TRBJ2-7
TGTGCCAGCAGTACCGGATGGGAGGGCCGTAGCGAGCAGTACTTC
CASSTGWEGRSEQYF
>.|12|.|TRBV28|TRBJ1-2
TGTGCCAGCGGCCGGGCTGGCTATGGCTACACCTTC
CASGRAGYGYTF
>many|15|.|TRBV28|TRBJ1-6
TGTGCCAGCAGTCCAAGTTCGGGGCAGGATTCACCCCTCCACTTT
CASSPSSGQDSPLHF
>few|13|TRBD1|TRBV29-1|TRBJ1-1
TGCAGCAATAGCAGGGGGCGCGACACTGAAGCTTTCTTT
CSNSRGRDTEAFF
>.|13|.|TRBV12-3/TRBV12-4|TRBJ1-1
TGTGCCAGCAGTTTAGCCGGGGTGACTGAAGCTTTCTTT
CASSLAGVTEAFF
>few|13|.|TRBV10-2|TRBJ1-1
TGCGCCAGCAGTGAGGATGGGAACACTGAAGCTTTCTTT
CASSEDGNTEAFF
>few|17|TRBD2|TRBV5-3|TRBJ2-1
TGTGCCAGAAGCATGATCTTTCTAGCGGGAGTTTACAATGAGCAGTTCTTC
CARSMIFLAGVYNEQFF
>few|14|.|TRBV7-2|TRBJ1-1
TGTGCCAGCAGCCTTTCACTGGTACGCACTGAAGCTTTCTTT
CASSLSLVRTEAFF
>many|15|TRBD1|TRBV28|TRBJ1-5
TGTGCCAGCAGTTTCTCCGACAGGGTCAATCAGCCCCAGCATTTT
CASSFSDRVNQPQHF
>few|15|TRBD1|TRBV7-9|TRBJ1-5
TGTGCCAGCAGCTTATCGGGACAGGGCAATCAGCCCCAGCATTTT
CASSLSGQGNQPQHF
>many|16|.|TRBV27|TRBJ1-1
TGTGCCAGCAGTCGAATACAGGGTAGTGGTTACACTGAAGCTTTCTTT
CASSRIQGSGYTEAFF
>many|11|.|TRBV4-3|TRBJ1-1
TGCGCCAGCAGCCATAACACTGAAGCTTTCTTT
CASSHNTEAFF
>.|13|.|TRBV24-1|TRBJ1-2
TGTGCCACCAGTGATTACGACACTTATGGCTACACCTTC
CATSDYDTYGYTF
>few|13|.|TRBV28|TRBJ2-2
TGTGCCAGCAGTTTATCAAGAACCGGGGAGCTGTTTTTT
CASSLSRTGELFF